This T cell receptor beta chain is drawn from a study of blood T cell repertoires in COVID-19. Study summary: Sources were T cells, B-cell-depleted T cells, or PBMCs; the material itself was cDNA or gDNA.

Assignment of participants to cohorts was predicated upon participant-reported clinical history. The CDR3 has 16 residues. The ends lost 3 bases at V and 6 bases at J; junction bases unmatched: 7. The germline V gene has CDR1 SNHLY and CDR2 FYNNEI. A single count supports this clone. Only in-frame clones appear in the TCRdb table, and some are missing; sequencing was by immunoSEQ multiplex PCR. The repertoire has over 200,000 clones, under 90% of them found once; the top ten carry 15%. The chain recombines TRBV2 with TRBJ2-2, with 10 bases lining up with TRBD2. The sample was PBMCs or T cells enriched from blood (not recorded which). This TCR came from a man aged 18-30 years who had recovered from COVID-19. The CDR3 here is CASSELASGSPGELFF. The CDR3 nucleotides are TGTGCCAGCAGTGAGCTTGCTAGCGGGAGCCCCGGGGAGCTGTTTTTT.